These 32 T cell receptor beta chains were sequenced from one sample in a study of cytomegalovirus exposure and HLA in healthy donors (dated by TCRdb to between 2016 and 2019). Libraries came from the immunoSEQ multiplex PCR assay. TCRdb provides this immuneACCESS table in a form limited to in-frame rearrangements. Some clones are lacking; in checked studies, under half of them reflect an unresolved V gene, and why the rest are absent is not known. A total of about 62,000 clones appear in this sample, more than 85% of them only once. Around 7% of the sample is in the top ten clones. The sequenced sample consisted of PBMCs. These receptors originate from a woman in her late teens or twenties in good health and CMV-seropositive.

This clone was seen only once. V and J are TRBV5-1 and TRBJ1-4; 8 nucleotides match TRBD1. Losses at the gene ends were 6 bases for V and 7 bases for J; bases not matched to a gene: 11. The CDR3 is 15 residues long. CDR1 SGHRS and CDR2 YFSETQ come from the germline V gene. The CDR3 DNA reads as TGCGCCAGCAAGGAACAGGGGGGTGGAGCTGAAAAACTGTTTTTT. Its protein is CASKEQGGGAEKLFF.

This rearrangement joins TRBV15 to TRBJ2-7; the match to TRBD1 covers 9 bases. This CDR3 spans 13 amino acids. V was pared by 11 bases and J by 4 bases, with 9 bases of the junction left unmatched. Germline lookup yields CDR1 LNHNV and CDR2 YYDKDF (reference sequence). The CDR3 spells CALRGQGRYEQYF. DNA of the CDR3: TGTGCCCTCAGGGGACAGGGCAGGTACGAGCAGTACTTC. The full variable domain, completed using reference TRBV15 and TRBJ2-7, is DAMVIQNPRYQVTQFGKPVTLSCSQTLNHNVMYWYQQKSSQAPKLLFHYYDKDFNNEADTPDNFQSRRPNTSFCFLDIRSPGLGDTAMYLCALRGQGRYEQYFGPGTRLTVT.

This chain uses TRBV28 with TRBJ1-4; D call uncertain. The V end lost 8 bases, the J end lost 3 bases, and 13 bases lay between the germline ends. The CDR3 is 14 residues long. Germline values: CDR1 MDHEN, CDR2 SYDVKM. The CDR3 loop reads CASGRRLANEKLFF. CDR3 DNA: TGTGCCAGCGGCCGTCGACTGGCTAATGAAAAACTGTTTTTT.

The J gene is TRBJ1-2, the V gene TRBV2; no clear D gene. CDR1 SNHLY and CDR2 FYNNEI come from the germline V gene. Trimming cost V 1 base and J 0 bases, with 12 bases left between them. CDR3 length equals 16 residues. The CDR3 sequence: CASSEDAHSANYGYTF. The CDR3 nucleotides read TGTGCCAGCAGTGAAGATGCACATTCAGCTAACTATGGCTACACCTTC. The full variable domain, in which reference TRBV2 and TRBJ1-2 provide the parts outside the CDR3, is EPEVTQTPSHQVTQMGQEVILRCVPISNHLYFYWYRQILGQKVEFLVSFYNNEISEKSEIFDDQFSVERPDGSNFTLKIRSTKLEDSAMYFCASSEDAHSANYGYTFGSGTRLTVV.

This clone has a single count. This sequence joins TRBV6-5 and TRBJ1-4; maybe TRBD1 (5 bases). The CDR3 consists of 13 residues. Trimming pared 6 bases from V and 8 bases from J, leaving 13 bases between. Germline CDR1 MNHEY, CDR2 SVGAGI. Written as DNA, the CDR3 is TGTGCCAGCAGCGCGGGACGCGGCGAAAAACTGTTTTTT. Its protein is CASSAGRGEKLFF.

CDR3 DNA: TGTGCCTGGGGAGGTTACGGTCAGCCCCAGCATTTT. Translated, it gives CAWGGYGQPQHF. The chain has TRBV30 and TRBJ1-5, with D unresolved. The CDR3 runs to 12 residues. Germline loops: CDR1 GTSNPN, CDR2 SVGIG (reference sequence). V was clipped by 5 bases and J by 6 bases, with 11 bases between them.

The chain uses TRBV5-4 and TRBJ2-4; D is uncertain. This CDR3 comprises 13 residues. Between the trimmed V and J ends, which lost 3 bases and 0 bases, there was a span of 4 bases. The germline gives CDR1 SGHNT, CDR2 YYREEE (reference sequence). As DNA, the CDR3 is TGTGCCAGCAGCTCCTTAGCCAAAAACATTCAGTACTTC. This sequence encodes CASSSLAKNIQYF.

This chain joins TRBV30 and TRBJ1-1, with a tentative D call TRBD1 (5 bases). Germline loops: CDR1 GTSNPN, CDR2 SVGIG (reference sequence). V gave up 4 bases and J gave up 7 bases, with 10 bases separating them. CDR3 length: 11 residues. CDR3 coding DNA: TGTGCCTGGACACTGACAGATGAAGCTTTCTTT. This sequence encodes CAWTLTDEAFF.

This sequence joins TRBV7-2 and TRBJ1-2; tentative D call: TRBD1 (5 bases). The V end was cut by 2 bases, the J end by 0 bases, with 10 bases between. In germline, CDR1 is SGHTA, CDR2 FQGNSA. The CDR3 is 15 amino acids. The CDR3 DNA reads TGTGCCAGCAGCTTAAGAGCGACAGCTAACTATGGCTACACCTTC. Translating gives CASSLRATANYGYTF.

The genes are TRBV7-9 and TRBJ2-5; D is possibly TRBD1 (6 bases). The germline V gene encodes CDR1 SEHNR and CDR2 FQNEAQ (reference sequence). V gave up 8 bases and J gave up 5 bases, with 21 bases separating them. This CDR3 is 15 amino acids long. CDR3 sequence: CASGPRGSQGETQYF. For the CDR3, the DNA is TGTGCCAGCGGGCCCCGAGGCAGCCAGGGGGAGACCCAGTACTTC.

This clone was observed a few times. The chain couples TRBV28 to TRBJ2-7; 7 bases line up with TRBD1. The CDR3 contains 12 residues. V dropped 5 bases and J dropped 5; count of bases not matched to a gene: 3. Germline V gene data show CDR1 as MDHEN and CDR2 as SYDVKM. CDR3 nucleotides: TGTGCCAGCAGTACAGGGGTTCACGAGCAGTACTTC. It is translated as CASSTGVHEQYF.

The chain joins TRBV9 to TRBJ2-5; D perhaps matches TRBD1 (5 bases). The CDR3 spans 15 residues. Germline CDR1 and CDR2: SGDLS and YYNGEE. V shed 1 base and J shed 7 bases, with 17 bases lying between them. The CDR3 here is CASSVSDLGPGTQYF. CDR3 nucleotides: TGTGCCAGCAGCGTATCCGATCTGGGGCCGGGGACCCAGTACTTC.

The V and J genes are TRBV11-2 and TRBJ2-7; 9 nucleotides match TRBD1. Germline CDR1 is SGHAT and CDR2 is FQNNGV. V was clipped by 3 bases and J by 5 bases; unmatched bases: 11. This CDR3 spans 16 amino acids. The CDR3 DNA reads as TGTGCCAGCAGCTTTTCCCGGGACAGGGTATTCCACGAGCAGTACTTC. This codes for CASSFSRDRVFHEQYF.

This chain connects TRBV2 to TRBJ1-4; the match to TRBD1 covers 7 bases. This CDR3 has 14 residues. Trimming at V came to 5 bases and at J to 4 bases, leaving 4 bases not matched to a gene. Looked up from germline, CDR1 is SNHLY and CDR2 is FYNNEI. The CDR3 protein is CASSWDSFNEKLFF. In nucleotides, the CDR3 is TGTGCCAGCAGTTGGGACAGTTTTAATGAAAAACTGTTTTTT.

The chain joins TRBV19 to TRBJ2-1; tentatively, D is TRBD2 (6 bases). The germline CDR1 and CDR2 sequences are LNHDA and SQIVND (reference sequence). The CDR3 runs 17 residues. The V end lost 0 bases, the J end lost 6 bases, and 18 bases lay between the germline ends. The CDR3 DNA sequence: TGTGCCAGTAGTATAGATCGGGGGACGGTGGAACGCAATGAGCAGTTCTTC. Translating it yields CASSIDRGTVERNEQFF.

The chain has TRBV16 and TRBJ1-2, with D maybe TRBD1 (6 bases). The CDR3 is 16 amino acids. Germline CDR1 and CDR2: KGHSY and FQNENV. V was clipped by 1 base and J by 0 bases, with 12 bases between them. The CDR3 sequence is CASSQFRGWSNYGYTF. In DNA, the CDR3 is TGTGCCAGCAGCCAATTCAGGGGTTGGTCTAACTATGGCTACACCTTC.

This rearrangement joins TRBV9 to TRBJ1-4; 10 bases are shared with TRBD1. The germline V gene encodes CDR1 SGDLS and CDR2 YYNGEE. This CDR3 has 16 residues. The trim removed 0 bases at V and 8 bases at J, leaving 7 bases unmatched. DNA for the CDR3: TGTGCCAGCAGCGTAGCTGGGACAGGGGTAGGCGAAAAACTGTTTTTT. It is translated as CASSVAGTGVGEKLFF.

The chain carries TRBV7-6 and TRBJ1-3, with D uncertain. This CDR3 spans 14 amino acids. V lost 2 bases and J 3 bases, leaving 8 bases between the germline ends. Germline V gene lookup returns CDR1 SGHVS and CDR2 FNYEAQ. The CDR3 DNA sequence: TGTGCCAGCAGCTTATCTAAGAATGGAAACACCATATATTTT. Encoded protein: CASSLSKNGNTIYF. Combining the CDR3 with reference TRBV7-6 and TRBJ1-3 gives the whole variable domain GAGVSQSPRYKVTKRGQDVALRCDPISGHVSLYWYRQALGQGPEFLTYFNYEAQQDKSGLPNDRFSAERPEGSISTLTIQRTEQRDSAMYRCASSLSKNGNTIYFGEGSWLTVV.

The chain employs TRBV4-3 and TRBJ1-5; D unresolved. The CDR3 length is 15 residues. Trimming pared 0 bases from V and 5 bases from J, leaving 11 bases between. Germline V gives CDR1 LGHNA, CDR2 YSLEER. The CDR3 loop is CASSQDLTDYQPQHF. DNA for the CDR3: TGCGCCAGCAGCCAAGACTTAACAGATTATCAGCCCCAGCATTTT.

This sequence joins TRBV7-2 and TRBJ2-5, with D perhaps matching TRBD1 (5 bases). The CDR3 is 15 residues long. Trimming took off 2 bases at V and 0 bases at J, with 10 bases between the two ends. Per the germline V gene, CDR1 is SGHTA and CDR2 is FQGNSA. The CDR3 here is CASSLRGTYQETQYF. CDR3 nucleotide sequence: TGTGCCAGCAGCTTAAGGGGCACGTACCAAGAGACCCAGTACTTC. The full variable domain, in which reference TRBV7-2 and TRBJ2-5 provide the parts outside the CDR3, is GAGVSQSPSNKVTEKGKDVELRCDPISGHTALYWYRQSLGQGLEFLIYFQGNSAPDKSGLPSDRFSAERTGGSVSTLTIQRTQQEDSAVYLCASSLRGTYQETQYFGPGTRLLVL.

The V call is TRBV11-2, the J call TRBJ2-7, with TRBD2 matching 9 bases. From germline, CDR1 is SGHAT and CDR2 FQNNGV. V trimming: 5 bases; J trimming: 0 bases; junction bases outside the gene matches: 5. The CDR3 covers 15 residues. CDR3: CASSPVAGASYEQYF. CDR3 bases: TGTGCCAGCAGCCCAGTAGCGGGGGCCTCCTACGAGCAGTACTTC.

The chain links TRBV2 to TRBJ2-7; the match to TRBD2 covers 14 bases. The CDR3 length is 15 residues. Germline V gene data show CDR1 as SNHLY and CDR2 as FYNNEI. With 6 bases clipped from V and 7 bases from J, the junction kept 8 bases outside the gene matches. This CDR3 reads CASRERLAGGKEQYF. The CDR3 nucleotides read TGTGCCAGCAGGGAAAGACTAGCGGGGGGGAAAGAGCAGTACTTC.

The chain carries TRBV18 and TRBJ1-2; 7 bases are a match to TRBD1. The germline V gene has CDR1 KGHSH and CDR2 LQKENI. The ends lost 1 base at V and 8 bases at J; junction bases unmatched: 4. The CDR3 loop spans 13 amino acids. DNA of the CDR3: TGTGCCAGCTCACCACAGGGACAGAACGGCTACACCTTC. It specifies CASSPQGQNGYTF. The full variable domain, completed using reference TRBV18 and TRBJ1-2, is NAGVMQNPRHLVRRRGQEARLRCSPMKGHSHVYWYRQLPEEGLKFMVYLQKENIIDESGMPKERFSAEFPKEGPSILRIQQVVRGDSAAYFCASSPQGQNGYTFGSGTRLTVV.

The chain employs TRBV5-8 and TRBJ2-7; TRBD2 aligns across 7 bases. The V and J ends lost 4 bases and 4 bases, in that order; junction bases with no gene match: 8. Germline V gene lookup returns CDR1 SGHTS and CDR2 YDEGEE. The CDR3 length is 14 residues. As DNA, the CDR3 is TGTGCCAGCAGCCCCCTGGGGAGGGCTTACGAGCAGTACTTC. It yields the protein CASSPLGRAYEQYF.

The chain joins TRBV7-2 to TRBJ1-1; 9 bases match TRBD1. With 5 bases clipped from V and 1 base from J, the junction kept 2 bases outside the gene matches. Germline V CDR1 and CDR2: SGHTA, FQGNSA. This CDR3 has 14 residues. The chain's CDR3 is CASSKTGGNTEAFF. In DNA, the CDR3 is TGTGCCAGCAGCAAGACAGGGGGGAACACTGAAGCTTTCTTT. The complete variable domain, with remaining parts taken from reference TRBV7-2 and TRBJ1-1, reads GAGVSQSPSNKVTEKGKDVELRCDPISGHTALYWYRQSLGQGLEFLIYFQGNSAPDKSGLPSDRFSAERTGGSVSTLTIQRTQQEDSAVYLCASSKTGGNTEAFFGQGTRLTVV.

The chain combines TRBV6-5 with TRBJ1-4; 8 bases map to TRBD1. V dropped 5 bases and J dropped 6; count of bases not matched to a gene: 5. CDR1 MNHEY and CDR2 SVGAGI come from the germline V gene. The CDR3 contains 14 residues. The chain's CDR3 is CASSVRGHDEKLFF. CDR3 nucleotide sequence: TGTGCCAGCAGTGTCAGGGGGCATGATGAAAAACTGTTTTTT.

This sequence joins TRBV28 and TRBJ2-1, with 7 bases that match TRBD2. Per the germline V gene, CDR1 is MDHEN and CDR2 is SYDVKM. After removal of 5 bases from V and 5 bases from J, the junction contained 18 bases not matched to a gene. The CDR3 totals 18 residues. CDR3 sequence (DNA): TGTGCCAGCAGTCCCCCTTTGGGGCTAGCGGAATCGCACAATGAGCAGTTCTTC. Residues: CASSPPLGLAESHNEQFF. Filled out from reference TRBV28 and TRBJ2-1, the complete variable domain reads DVKVTQSSRYLVKRTGEKVFLECVQDMDHENMFWYRQDPGLGLRLIYFSYDVKMKEKGDIPEGYSVSREKKERFSLILESASTNQTSMYLCASSPPLGLAESHNEQFFGPGTRLTVL.

This chain joins TRBV27 and TRBJ1-2; perhaps TRBD1 as D (5 bases). Trimming took 3 bases from V and 2 from J, leaving 13 bases between them. The germline V gene has CDR1 MNHEY and CDR2 SMNVEV (reference sequence). The CDR3 extends over 15 amino acids. The CDR3 loop reads CASSFDPTENYGYTF. DNA of the CDR3: TGTGCCAGCAGTTTCGATCCGACAGAGAACTATGGCTACACCTTC.

This clone was detected once. V gene TRBV29-1 combines with J gene TRBJ2-1; a weak D match, TRBD1 (6 bases). The V gene's germline CDR1 is SQVTM and CDR2 ANQGSEA. This CDR3 contains 11 residues. With 7 bases removed from V and 7 bases from J, the gap between germline ends came to 11 bases. The CDR3 loop reads CSATGKNEQFF. For the CDR3, the DNA is TGCAGCGCGACAGGTAAAAATGAGCAGTTCTTC.

This chain joins TRBV7-2 and TRBJ1-3; 8 nucleotides agree with TRBD1. From germline, CDR1 is SGHTA and CDR2 FQGNSA. V shed 5 bases and J 4 bases; nucleotides not matched to a gene: 4. The CDR3 spans 14 residues. The CDR3 loop reads CASSRRTGGNTIYF. In nucleotides, the CDR3 is TGTGCCAGCAGCCGCCGGACAGGGGGAAACACCATATATTTT.

The V gene is TRBV19, the J gene TRBJ2-1, with D perhaps TRBD2 (5 bases). With 2 bases removed from V and 4 bases from J, the gap between germline ends came to 12 bases. The CDR3 covers 15 residues. The germline gives CDR1 LNHDA, CDR2 SQIVND (reference sequence). As DNA, the CDR3 is TGTGCCAGTAGTATAATACCGACTACTTACAATGAGCAGTTCTTC. Residues: CASSIIPTTYNEQFF.

V usage is TRBV28 and J usage is TRBJ2-7; D uncertain. Germline lookup yields CDR1 MDHEN and CDR2 SYDVKM. This CDR3 is built from 13 residues. The V end lost 2 bases, the J end lost 3 bases, and 8 bases lay between the germline ends. The CDR3 protein is CASSLISNYEQYF. The CDR3 DNA reads TGTGCCAGCAGTTTAATAAGCAACTACGAGCAGTACTTC.